The text below deals with one T cell receptor beta chain. This entry comes from a study of T cell responses to AZD1222 COVID-19 vaccine. This CDR3 region has 10 residues. Germline V gene sequence: CDR1 SQVTM, CDR2 ANQGSEA. Trimming took 6 bases from V and 1 from J, leaving 3 bases between them. Sequencing was performed with immunoSEQ multiplex PCR; in TCRdb, only in-frame clones are kept and a portion is missing. The sample gives some 190,000 clones, 85% to 95% of which show up once; about 1.2% is in the top ten. The rearrangement links TRBV29-1 to TRBJ1-1; no definite D call. Sequencing used peripheral blood, obtained on day 0 of AZD1222 vaccination. The TCR comes from an adult in good health. CDR3 residues: CSVSNTEAFF. CDR3 nucleotides: TGCAGCGTCTCGAACACTGAAGCTTTCTTT.